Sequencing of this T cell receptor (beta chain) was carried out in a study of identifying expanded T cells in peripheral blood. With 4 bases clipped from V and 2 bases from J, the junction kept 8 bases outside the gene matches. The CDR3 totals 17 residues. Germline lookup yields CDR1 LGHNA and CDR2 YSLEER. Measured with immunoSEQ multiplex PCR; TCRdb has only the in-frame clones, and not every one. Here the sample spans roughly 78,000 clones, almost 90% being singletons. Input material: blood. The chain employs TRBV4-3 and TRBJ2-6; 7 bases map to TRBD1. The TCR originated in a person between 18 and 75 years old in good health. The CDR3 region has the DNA TGCGCCAGCAGCCTAAGACAGGGTACGGCTGGGGCCAACGTCCTGACTTTC. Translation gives CASSLRQGTAGANVLTF.